This entry lists 2 T cell receptor beta chains sequenced from one sample in a study of identical twins. TCRdb redid the calling of the 5' RACE reads with MiXCR, one entry per CDR3 protein. The sample holds approximately 700,000 distinct CDR3 sequences; roughly 6% are singletons and the top ten take around 1.9%. The source material was naive T cells sorted from blood. Source of these receptors: a man aged 18 to 30 in good health.

There are a few counts of this clonotype. The chain uses TRBV12-3 or TRBV12-4 and TRBJ2-1; 10 bases map to TRBD2. V was pared by 6 bases and J by 2 bases, with 7 bases of the junction left unmatched. This CDR3 has 16 amino acids. The CDR3 protein is CASSPLAGVTYNEQFF. The CDR3 nucleotides are TGTGCCAGCAGCCCTCTAGCGGGAGTTACCTACAATGAGCAGTTCTTC.

This rearrangement joins TRBV4-2 to TRBJ1-3; D is ambiguous. The ends were cut back, 1 base at V and 0 bases at J, with 10 bases in the middle. Germline V gene sequence: CDR1 LGHNA, CDR2 YNFKEQ. The CDR3 runs to 16 residues. CDR3 DNA: TGTGCCAGCAGCCAAGGGGCAGGTCCCTCTGGAAACACCATATATTTT. Residues: CASSQGAGPSGNTIYF.